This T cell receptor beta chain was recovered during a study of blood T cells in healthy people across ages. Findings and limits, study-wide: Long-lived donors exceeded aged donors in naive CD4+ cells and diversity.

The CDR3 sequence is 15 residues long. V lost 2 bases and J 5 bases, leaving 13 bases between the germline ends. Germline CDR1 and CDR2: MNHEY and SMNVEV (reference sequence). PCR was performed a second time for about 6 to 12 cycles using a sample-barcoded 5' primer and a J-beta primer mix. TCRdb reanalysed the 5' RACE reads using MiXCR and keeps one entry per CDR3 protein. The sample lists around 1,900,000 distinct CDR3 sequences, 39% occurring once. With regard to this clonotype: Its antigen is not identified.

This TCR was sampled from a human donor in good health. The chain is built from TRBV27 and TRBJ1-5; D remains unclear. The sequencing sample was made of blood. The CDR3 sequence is CASSLDPGGYQPQHF. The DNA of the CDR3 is TGTGCCAGCAGTTTAGACCCCGGCGGATATCAGCCCCAGCATTTT.